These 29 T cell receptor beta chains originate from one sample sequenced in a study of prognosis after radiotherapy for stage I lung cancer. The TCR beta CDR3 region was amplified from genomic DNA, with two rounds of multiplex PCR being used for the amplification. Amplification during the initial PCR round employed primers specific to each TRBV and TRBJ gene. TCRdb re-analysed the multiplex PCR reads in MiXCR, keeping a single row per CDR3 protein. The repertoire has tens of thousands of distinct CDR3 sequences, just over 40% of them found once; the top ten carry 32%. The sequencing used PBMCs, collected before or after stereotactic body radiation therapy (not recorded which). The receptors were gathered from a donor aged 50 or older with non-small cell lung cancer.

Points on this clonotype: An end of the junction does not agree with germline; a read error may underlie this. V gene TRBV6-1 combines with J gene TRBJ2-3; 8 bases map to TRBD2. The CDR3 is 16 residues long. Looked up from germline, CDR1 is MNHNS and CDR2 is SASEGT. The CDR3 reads CAATEVAGGRTYTQYF. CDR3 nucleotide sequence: TGTGCCGCCACTGAGGTGGCGGGAGGCCGCACATATACGCAGTATTTT.

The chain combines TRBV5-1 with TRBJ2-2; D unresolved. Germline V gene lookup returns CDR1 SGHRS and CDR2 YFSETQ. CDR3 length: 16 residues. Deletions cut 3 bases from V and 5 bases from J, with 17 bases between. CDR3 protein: CASSSLDNVPTGELFF. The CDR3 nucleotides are TGCGCCAGCAGCTCCCTCGACAACGTTCCTACCGGGGAGCTGTTTTTT.

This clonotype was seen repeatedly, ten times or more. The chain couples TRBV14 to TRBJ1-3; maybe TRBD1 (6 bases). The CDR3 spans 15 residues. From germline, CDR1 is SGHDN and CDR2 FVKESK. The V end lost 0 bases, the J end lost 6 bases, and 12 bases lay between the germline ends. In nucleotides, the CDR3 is TGTGCCAGCAGCCAAGACCCAGGGGAGATAAACACCATATATTTT. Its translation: CASSQDPGEINTIYF.

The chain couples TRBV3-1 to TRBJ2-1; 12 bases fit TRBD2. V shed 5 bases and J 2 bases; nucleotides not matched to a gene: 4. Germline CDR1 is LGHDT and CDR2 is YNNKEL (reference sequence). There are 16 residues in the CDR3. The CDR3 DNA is TGTGCCAGCAGCAGTCGGACTAGCGGGACCTACAATGAGCAGTTCTTC. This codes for CASSSRTSGTYNEQFF.

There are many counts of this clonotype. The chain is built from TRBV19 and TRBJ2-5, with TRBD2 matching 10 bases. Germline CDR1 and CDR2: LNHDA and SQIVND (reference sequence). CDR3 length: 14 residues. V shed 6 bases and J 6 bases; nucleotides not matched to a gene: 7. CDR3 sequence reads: CASRPGSGRKTQYF. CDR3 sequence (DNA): TGTGCCAGTAGGCCGGGTAGCGGGAGGAAGACCCAGTACTTC.

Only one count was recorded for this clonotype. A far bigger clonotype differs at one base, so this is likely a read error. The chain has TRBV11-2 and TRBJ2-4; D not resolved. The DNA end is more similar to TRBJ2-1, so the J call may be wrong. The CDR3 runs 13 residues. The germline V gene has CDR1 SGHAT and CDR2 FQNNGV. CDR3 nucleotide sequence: TGTGCCAGCAGCTTAGGGGTATACTCTGAGCAGTTCTTC. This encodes CASSLGVYSEQFF.

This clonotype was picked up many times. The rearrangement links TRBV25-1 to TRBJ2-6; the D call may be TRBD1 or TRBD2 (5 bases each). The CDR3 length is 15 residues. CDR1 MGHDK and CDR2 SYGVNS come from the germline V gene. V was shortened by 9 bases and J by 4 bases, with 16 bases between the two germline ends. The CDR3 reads CASQGRGSGANVLTF. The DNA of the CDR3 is TGTGCCAGTCAGGGCCGGGGATCAGGGGCCAACGTCCTGACTTTC.

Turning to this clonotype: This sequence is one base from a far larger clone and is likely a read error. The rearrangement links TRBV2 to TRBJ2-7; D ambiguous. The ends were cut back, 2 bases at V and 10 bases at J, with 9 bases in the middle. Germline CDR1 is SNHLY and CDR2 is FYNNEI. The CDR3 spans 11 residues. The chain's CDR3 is CASSELDPQYF. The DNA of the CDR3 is TGTGCCAGCAGTGAATTGGACCCCCAGTACTTC.

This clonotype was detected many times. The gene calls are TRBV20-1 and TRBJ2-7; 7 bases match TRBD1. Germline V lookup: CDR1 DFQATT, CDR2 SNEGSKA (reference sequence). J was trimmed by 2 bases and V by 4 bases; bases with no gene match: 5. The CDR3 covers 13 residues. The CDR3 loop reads CSANRDSPYEQYF. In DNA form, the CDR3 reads TGCAGTGCTAACCGGGACAGTCCCTACGAGCAGTACTTC.

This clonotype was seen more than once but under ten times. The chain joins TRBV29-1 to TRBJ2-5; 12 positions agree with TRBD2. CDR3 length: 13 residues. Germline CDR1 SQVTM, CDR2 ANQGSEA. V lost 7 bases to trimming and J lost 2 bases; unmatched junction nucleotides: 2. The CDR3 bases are TGCAGCGCTACTAGCGGGGGGCAAGAGACCCAGTACTTC. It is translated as CSATSGGQETQYF.

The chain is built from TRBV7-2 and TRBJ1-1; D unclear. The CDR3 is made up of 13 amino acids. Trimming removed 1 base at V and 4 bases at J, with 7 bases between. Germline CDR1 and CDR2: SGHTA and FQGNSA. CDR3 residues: CASSLEQFTEAFF. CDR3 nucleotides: TGTGCCAGCAGCTTAGAGCAGTTCACTGAAGCTTTCTTT. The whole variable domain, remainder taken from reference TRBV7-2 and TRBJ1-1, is GAGVSQSPSNKVTEKGKDVELRCDPISGHTALYWYRQSLGQGLEFLIYFQGNSAPDKSGLPSDRFSAERTGGSVSTLTIQRTQQEDSAVYLCASSLEQFTEAFFGQGTRLTVV.

The CDR3 region has the DNA TGTGCCAGCAGTCTCTCGAACACCGGGGAGCTGTTTTTT. It yields the protein CASSLSNTGELFF. The chain employs TRBV27 and TRBJ2-2; D ambiguous. Per germline, CDR1 MNHEY and CDR2 SMNVEV (reference sequence). Trimming cost V 5 bases and J 0 bases, with 4 bases left between them. The CDR3 covers 13 residues.

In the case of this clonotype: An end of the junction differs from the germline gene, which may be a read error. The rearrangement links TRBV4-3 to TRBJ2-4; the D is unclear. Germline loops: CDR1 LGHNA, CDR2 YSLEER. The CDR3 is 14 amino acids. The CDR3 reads CASSPTTVWNIHYF. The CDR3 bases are TGCGCCAGCAGCCCCACGACTGTATGGAACATTCATTACTTC.

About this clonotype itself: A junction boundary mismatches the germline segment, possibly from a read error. CDR3 nucleotides: TGTGCCAGCAGTTACGCCAGGGGATCCTTTCGCACAGATATGCAGTATTTT. It encodes CASSYARGSFRTDMQYF. The chain carries TRBV6-2 or TRBV6-3 and TRBJ2-3; maybe TRBD1 (6 bases). This CDR3 spans 17 amino acids. In germline, CDR1 is MNHEY, CDR2 SVGEGT.

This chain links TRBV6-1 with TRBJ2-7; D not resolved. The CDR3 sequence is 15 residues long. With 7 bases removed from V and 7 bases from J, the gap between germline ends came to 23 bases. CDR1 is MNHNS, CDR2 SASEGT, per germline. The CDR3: CASNLLGPTMREQYF. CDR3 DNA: TGTGCCAGCAATTTGCTAGGGCCAACGATGCGGGAGCAGTACTTC.

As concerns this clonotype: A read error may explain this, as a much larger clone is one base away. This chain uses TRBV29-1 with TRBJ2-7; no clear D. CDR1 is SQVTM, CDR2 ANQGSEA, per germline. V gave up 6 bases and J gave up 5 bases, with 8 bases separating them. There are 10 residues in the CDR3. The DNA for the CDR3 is TGCAGCGTAATGGAAGACGAGCAGTACTTC. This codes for CSVMEDEQYF.

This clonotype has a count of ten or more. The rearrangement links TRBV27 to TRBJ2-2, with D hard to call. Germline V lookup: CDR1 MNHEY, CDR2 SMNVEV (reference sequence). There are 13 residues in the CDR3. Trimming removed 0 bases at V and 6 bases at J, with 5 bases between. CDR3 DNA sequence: TGTGCCAGCAGTTTATCGGTTCCCGGGGAGCTGTTTTTT. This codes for CASSLSVPGELFF.

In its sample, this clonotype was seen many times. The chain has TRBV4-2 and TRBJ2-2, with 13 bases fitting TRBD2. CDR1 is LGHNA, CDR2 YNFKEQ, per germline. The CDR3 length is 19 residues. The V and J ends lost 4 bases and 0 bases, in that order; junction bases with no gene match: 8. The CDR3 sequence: CASSLRTSGGPANTGELFF. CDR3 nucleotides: TGTGCCAGCAGCCTCCGGACTAGCGGGGGTCCAGCGAACACCGGGGAGCTGTTTTTT.

The CDR3 protein is CASSSRTGGLDEQYF. CDR3 sequence (DNA): TGTGCCAGCAGTTCTCGGACAGGAGGCTTGGACGAGCAGTACTTC. This sequence joins TRBV28 and TRBJ2-7; 7 nucleotides align to TRBD1. V lost 4 bases, J lost 5 bases, and 11 bases stayed unmatched. Germline CDR1 and CDR2: MDHEN and SYDVKM. The CDR3 length is 15 residues.

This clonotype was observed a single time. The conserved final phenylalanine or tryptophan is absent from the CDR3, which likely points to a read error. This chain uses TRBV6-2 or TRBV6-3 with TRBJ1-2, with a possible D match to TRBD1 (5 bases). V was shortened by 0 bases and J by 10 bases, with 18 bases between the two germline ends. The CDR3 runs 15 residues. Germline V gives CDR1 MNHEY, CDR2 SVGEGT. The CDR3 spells CASSYSNRQGVAYTL. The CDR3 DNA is TGTGCCAGCAGTTACTCGAATCGGCAGGGAGTTGCCTACACCCTC.

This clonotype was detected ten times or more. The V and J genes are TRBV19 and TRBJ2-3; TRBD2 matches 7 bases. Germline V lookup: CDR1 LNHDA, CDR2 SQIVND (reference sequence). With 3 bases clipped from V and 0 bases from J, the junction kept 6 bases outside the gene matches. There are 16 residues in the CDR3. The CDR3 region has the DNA TGTGCCAGTAGTATTGGGCTAGCGGATAGCACAGATACGCAGTATTTT. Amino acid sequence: CASSIGLADSTDTQYF.

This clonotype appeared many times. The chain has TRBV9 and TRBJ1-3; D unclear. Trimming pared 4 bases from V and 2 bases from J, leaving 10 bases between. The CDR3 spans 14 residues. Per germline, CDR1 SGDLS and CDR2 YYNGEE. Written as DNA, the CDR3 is TGTGCCAGCAGCAGAGCCACCACTGGAAACACCATATATTTT. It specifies CASSRATTGNTIYF.

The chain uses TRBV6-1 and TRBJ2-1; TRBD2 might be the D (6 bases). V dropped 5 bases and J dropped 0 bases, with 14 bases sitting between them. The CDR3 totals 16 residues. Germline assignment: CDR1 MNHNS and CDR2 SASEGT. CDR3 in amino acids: CASSPSDGSSYNEQFF. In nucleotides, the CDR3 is TGTGCCAGCAGTCCCAGTGACGGGAGCTCCTACAATGAGCAGTTCTTC.

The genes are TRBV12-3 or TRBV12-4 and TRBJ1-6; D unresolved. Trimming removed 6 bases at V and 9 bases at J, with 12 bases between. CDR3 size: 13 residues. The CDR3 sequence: CASRGLSGSPLHF. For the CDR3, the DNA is TGTGCCAGCAGGGGCCTCTCTGGTTCACCCCTCCACTTT.

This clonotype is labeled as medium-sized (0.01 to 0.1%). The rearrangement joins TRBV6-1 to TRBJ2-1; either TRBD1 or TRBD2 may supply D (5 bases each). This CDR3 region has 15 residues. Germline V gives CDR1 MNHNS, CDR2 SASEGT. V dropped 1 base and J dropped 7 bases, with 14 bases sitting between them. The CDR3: CASSEEEGSVNEQFF. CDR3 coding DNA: TGTGCCAGCAGTGAAGAAGAGGGGAGTGTAAATGAGCAGTTCTTC.

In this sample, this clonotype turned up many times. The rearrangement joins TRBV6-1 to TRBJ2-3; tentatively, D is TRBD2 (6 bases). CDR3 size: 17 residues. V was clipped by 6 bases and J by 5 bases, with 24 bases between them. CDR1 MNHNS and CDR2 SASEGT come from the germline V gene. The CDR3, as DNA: TGTGCCAGCAGCCGCTACTCGGGAGCGTTTGGTAAAGATACGCAGTATTTT. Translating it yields CASSRYSGAFGKDTQYF.

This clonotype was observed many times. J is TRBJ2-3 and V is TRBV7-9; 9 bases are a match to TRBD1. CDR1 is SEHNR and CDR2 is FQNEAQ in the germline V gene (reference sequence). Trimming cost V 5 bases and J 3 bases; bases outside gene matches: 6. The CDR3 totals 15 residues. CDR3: CASSKRDRVTDTQYF. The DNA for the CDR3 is TGTGCCAGCAGCAAAAGGGACAGGGTAACAGATACGCAGTATTTT.

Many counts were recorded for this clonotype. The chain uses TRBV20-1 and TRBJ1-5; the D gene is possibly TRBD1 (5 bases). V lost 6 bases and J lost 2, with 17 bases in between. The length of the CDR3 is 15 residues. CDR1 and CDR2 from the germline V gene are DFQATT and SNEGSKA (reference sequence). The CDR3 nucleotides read TGCAGTGCCTCAGTTTCAGGGCAGGGCAATCAGCCCCAGCATTTT. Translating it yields CSASVSGQGNQPQHF.

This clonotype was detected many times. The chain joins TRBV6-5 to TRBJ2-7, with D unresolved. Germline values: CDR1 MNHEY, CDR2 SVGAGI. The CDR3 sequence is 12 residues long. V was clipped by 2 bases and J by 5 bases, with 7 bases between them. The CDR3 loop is CASSYRVDEQYF. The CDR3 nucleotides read TGTGCCAGCAGTTACCGCGTGGACGAGCAGTACTTC.